Listed below are T cell receptor beta chains from one sample, sequenced in a study of cytomegalovirus exposure and HLA in healthy donors. Sequencing was performed with immunoSEQ multiplex PCR; in TCRdb, only in-frame clones are kept and a portion is missing. The data contain approximately 100,000 clones, 70% to 85% of them singletons. Sequenced sample: PBMCs. The receptors shown here come from a woman between 18 and 29 years old in good health and CMV-seronegative. The CDR3 runs from the conserved cysteine through the conserved F or W. The order of the fields is clone size, V gene, D gene, J gene, CDR3 protein, CDR3 DNA. A D gene is named only where the DNA matches it firmly. The size entry is marked missing in some rows and otherwise reads once, few, many or a size class.

NA	TRBV5-6	TRBD1	TRBJ2-7	CASSLAARGYHRALEQYF	TGTGCCAGCAGCTTGGCAGCCAGGGGGTACCATAGGGCCCTCGAGCAGTACTTC
NA	TRBV30	TRBD1	TRBJ2-7	CAWSPPGGYYEQYF	TGTGCCTGGAGCCCCCCAGGGGGCTACTACGAGCAGTACTTC
once	TRBV6-6	NA	TRBJ2-3	CASARGGNTDTQYF	TGTGCCAGCGCGAGGGGGGGGAACACAGATACGCAGTATTTT
NA	TRBV7-9	NA	TRBJ2-1	CASSLVVYEQFF	TGTGCCAGCAGCTTAGTTGTCTATGAGCAGTTCTTC
NA	TRBV7-9	TRBD1	TRBJ1-1	CASSSGDRINTEAFF	TGTGCCAGCAGCTCCGGGGACAGAATAAACACTGAAGCTTTCTTT
NA	TRBV7-7	TRBD2	TRBJ2-5	CASSSRGGNPQETQYF	TGTGCCAGCAGCTCCCGGGGGGGGAACCCGCAAGAGACCCAGTACTTC
NA	TRBV10-2	NA	TRBJ2-5	CASSAVETQYF	TGCGCCAGCAGTGCAGTAGAGACCCAGTACTTC
NA	TRBV11-3	NA	TRBJ2-7	CASSLGAESSYEQYF	TGTGCCAGCAGCTTAGGGGCAGAAAGCTCCTACGAGCAGTACTTC
few	TRBV18	TRBD1	TRBJ1-3	CASTGQDPSGNTIYF	TGTGCCAGCACTGGACAGGACCCCTCTGGAAACACCATATATTTT
NA	TRBV5-6	NA	TRBJ2-3	CASSLQVTDTQYF	TGTGCCAGCAGCTTACAGGTCACAGATACGCAGTATTTT
NA	TRBV5-1	TRBD2	TRBJ2-7	CASTRGGTSGSSHEQYF	TGCGCCAGCACCCGAGGCGGGACTAGCGGGAGCTCCCACGAGCAGTACTTC
NA	TRBV28	NA	TRBJ1-6	CASRGGSYNSPLHF	TGTGCCAGCAGAGGGGGCTCCTATAATTCACCCCTCCACTTT
NA	TRBV11-3	TRBD2	TRBJ2-3	CASSPESLAGFTDTQYF	TGTGCCAGCAGCCCCGAGTCCCTAGCGGGCTTCACAGATACGCAGTATTTT
NA	TRBV5-1	NA	TRBJ2-1	CASKNPLLRRSSWQFF	TGCGCCAGCAAAAACCCTCTACTACGACGGAGCAGTTGGCAGTTCTTC
NA	TRBV11-2	NA	TRBJ2-7	CASSLAVTVGFYEQYF	TGTGCCAGCAGCTTAGCTGTTACGGTCGGTTTCTACGAGCAGTACTTC
NA	TRBV28	TRBD1	TRBJ2-7	CASSAEGQISSYEQYF	TGTGCCAGCAGCGCAGAGGGACAGATAAGCTCCTACGAGCAGTACTTC
NA	TRBV2	NA	TRBJ2-3	CASSVGRETDTQYF	TGTGCCAGCAGTGTGGGCAGGGAAACAGATACGCAGTATTTT
NA	TRBV15	NA	TRBJ1-6	CATSRDTGKLLHF	TGTGCCACCAGCAGAGATACCGGGAAACTCCTCCACTTT
few	TRBV28	NA	TRBJ2-2	CASGTGQLNTGELFF	TGTGCCAGCGGTACAGGGCAACTGAACACCGGGGAGCTGTTTTTT
NA	TRBV7-9	TRBD2	TRBJ2-5	CASSLSSGRGETQYF	TGTGCCAGCAGCTTATCGAGCGGGAGGGGAGAGACCCAGTACTTC
NA	TRBV7-2	NA	TRBJ2-3	CASSKGMAGLSTDTQYF	TGTGCCAGCAGCAAGGGAATGGCGGGTCTTAGCACAGATACGCAGTATTTT
NA	TRBV7-9	TRBD1	TRBJ1-2	CASSLVWGTGGNLYGYTF	TGTGCCAGCAGCTTAGTTTGGGGGACAGGGGGAAATCTCTATGGCTACACCTTC
NA	TRBV5-6	NA	TRBJ2-3	CASSLTDTQYF	TGTGCCAGCAGCCTAACAGATACGCAGTATTTT
NA	TRBV6-5	NA	TRBJ2-7	CASRTGSDEQYF	TGTGCCAGCAGAACAGGGTCTGACGAGCAGTACTTC
NA	TRBV28	NA	TRBJ2-5	CASSPQDTQETQYF	TGTGCCAGCAGCCCTCAGGACACCCAAGAGACCCAGTACTTC
NA	TRBV28	NA	TRBJ1-2	CASSLEGSLYGYTF	TGTGCCAGCAGTTTGGAGGGCAGCCTCTATGGCTACACCTTC